This paragraph covers one TCR beta chain sequence. As originally analysed: The authors estimated nucleated cell counts from reference gene primer amplification. Generated by immunoSEQ multiplex PCR, the TCRdb table keeps only in-frame clones and is missing some. V and J calls and clone size follow that table, whereas D and trimming were derived from the DNA. Seen here are around 170,000 clones, less than 90% observed once, and the top ten hold roughly 24%. The CDR3 consists of 15 residues. V lost 6 bases and J lost 5; bases outside the gene matches: 9. Germline V gives CDR1 MNHEY, CDR2 SVGAGI. These data belong to a study of blood T cell repertoires in COVID-19.

The origin of this receptor is a man aged 55-75 years with acute or convalescent COVID-19. V gene TRBV6-5 combines with J gene TRBJ2-3; 9 nucleotides match TRBD2. The specimen sequenced was peripheral blood. CDR3 residues: CASRRGGGGGDTQYF. Written as DNA, the CDR3 is TGTGCCAGCAGGAGAGGCGGGGGGGGAGGAGATACGCAGTATTTT.